The subject of this entry is one TCR beta chain. Its specificity is unknown. Data came from immunoSEQ multiplex PCR; TCRdb stores just in-frame clones and leaves some out. The sample yields approximately 100,000 clones, 85% seen once. This entry is derived from a study of T cell responses to AZD1222 COVID-19 vaccine. Whole-study results and caveats: There were vaccine-associated CD4 TCRs across spike, dominant at 160-218 and 743-854. Of the AZD1222 recipients, only 5 to 7 were seropositive at baseline. A reported finding is that nearly half of spike-specific TCRs target unmutated variant regions.

CDR1 and CDR2 (germline): MNHNS, SASEGT. The V gene lost 1 base and the J gene lost 6 bases, with 12 bases spanning the gap. The CDR3 is 14 amino acids. The sample here was peripheral blood, taken 28 days after the second AZD1222 dose. V is TRBV6-1 and J is TRBJ1-2, with TRBD1 as a possible D gene (6 bases). The clonotype comes from an adult who received the AZD1222 COVID-19 vaccine. The CDR3 loop is CASSEGYRENGYTF. The CDR3 region has the DNA TGTGCCAGCAGTGAAGGGTACAGGGAGAATGGCTACACCTTC.